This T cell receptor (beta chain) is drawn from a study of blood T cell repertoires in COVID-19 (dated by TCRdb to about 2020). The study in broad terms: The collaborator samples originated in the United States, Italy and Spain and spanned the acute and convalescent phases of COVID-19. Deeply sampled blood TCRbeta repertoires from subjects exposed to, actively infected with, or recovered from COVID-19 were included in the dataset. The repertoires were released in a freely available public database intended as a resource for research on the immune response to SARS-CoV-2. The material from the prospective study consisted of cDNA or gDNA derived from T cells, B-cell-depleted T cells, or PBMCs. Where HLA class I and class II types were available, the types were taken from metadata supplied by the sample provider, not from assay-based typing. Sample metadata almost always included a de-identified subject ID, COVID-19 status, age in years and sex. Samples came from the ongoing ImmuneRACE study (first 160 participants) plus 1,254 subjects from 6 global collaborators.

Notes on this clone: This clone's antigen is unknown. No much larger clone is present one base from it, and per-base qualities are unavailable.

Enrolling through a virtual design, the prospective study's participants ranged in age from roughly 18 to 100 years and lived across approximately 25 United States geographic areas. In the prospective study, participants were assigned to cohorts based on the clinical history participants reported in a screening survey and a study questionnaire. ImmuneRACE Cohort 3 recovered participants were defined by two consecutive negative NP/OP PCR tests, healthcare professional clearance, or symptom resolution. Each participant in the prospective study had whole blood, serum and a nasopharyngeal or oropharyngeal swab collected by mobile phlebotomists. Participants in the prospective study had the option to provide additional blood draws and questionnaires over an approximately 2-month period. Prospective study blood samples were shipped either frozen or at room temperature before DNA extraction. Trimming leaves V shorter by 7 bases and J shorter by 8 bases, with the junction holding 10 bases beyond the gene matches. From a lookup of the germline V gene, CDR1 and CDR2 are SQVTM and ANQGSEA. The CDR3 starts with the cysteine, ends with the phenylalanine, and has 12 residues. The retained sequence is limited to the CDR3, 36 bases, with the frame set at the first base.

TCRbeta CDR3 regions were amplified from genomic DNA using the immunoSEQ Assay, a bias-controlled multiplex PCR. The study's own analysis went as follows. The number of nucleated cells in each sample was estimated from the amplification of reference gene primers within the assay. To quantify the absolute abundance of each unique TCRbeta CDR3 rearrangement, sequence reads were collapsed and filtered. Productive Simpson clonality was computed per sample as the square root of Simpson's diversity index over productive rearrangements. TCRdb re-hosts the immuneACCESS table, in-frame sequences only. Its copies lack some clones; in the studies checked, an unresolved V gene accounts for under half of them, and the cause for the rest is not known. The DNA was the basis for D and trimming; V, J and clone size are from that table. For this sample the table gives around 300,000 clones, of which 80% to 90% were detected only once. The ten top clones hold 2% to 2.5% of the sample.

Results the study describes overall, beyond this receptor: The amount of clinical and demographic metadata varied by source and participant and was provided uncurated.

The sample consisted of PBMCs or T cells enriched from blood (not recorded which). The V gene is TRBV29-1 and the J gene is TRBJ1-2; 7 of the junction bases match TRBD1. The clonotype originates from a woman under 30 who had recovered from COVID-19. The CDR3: CSGFDRDGGYTF. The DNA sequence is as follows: TGCAGCGGATTCGACAGGGACGGCGGCTACACCTTC.